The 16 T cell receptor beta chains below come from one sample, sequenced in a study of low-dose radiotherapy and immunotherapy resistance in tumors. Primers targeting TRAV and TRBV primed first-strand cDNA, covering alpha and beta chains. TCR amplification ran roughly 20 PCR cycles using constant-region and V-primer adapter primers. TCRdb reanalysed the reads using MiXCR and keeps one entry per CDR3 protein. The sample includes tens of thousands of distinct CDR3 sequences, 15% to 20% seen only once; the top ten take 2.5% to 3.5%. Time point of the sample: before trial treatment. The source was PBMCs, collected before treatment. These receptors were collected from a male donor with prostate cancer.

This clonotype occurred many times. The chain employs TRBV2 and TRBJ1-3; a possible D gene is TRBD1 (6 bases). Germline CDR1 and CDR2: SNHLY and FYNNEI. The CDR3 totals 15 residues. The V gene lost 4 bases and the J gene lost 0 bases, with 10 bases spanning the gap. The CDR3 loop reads CASSAVRGSGNTIYF. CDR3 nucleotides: TGTGCCAGCAGTGCGGTCAGGGGCTCTGGAAACACCATATATTTT.

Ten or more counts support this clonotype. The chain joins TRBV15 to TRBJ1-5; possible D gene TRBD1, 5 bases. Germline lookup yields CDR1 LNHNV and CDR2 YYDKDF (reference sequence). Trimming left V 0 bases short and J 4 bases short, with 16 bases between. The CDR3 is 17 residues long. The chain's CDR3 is CATSRETVAGWNQPQHF. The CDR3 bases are TGTGCCACCAGCAGAGAAACCGTGGCAGGGTGGAATCAGCCCCAGCATTTT.

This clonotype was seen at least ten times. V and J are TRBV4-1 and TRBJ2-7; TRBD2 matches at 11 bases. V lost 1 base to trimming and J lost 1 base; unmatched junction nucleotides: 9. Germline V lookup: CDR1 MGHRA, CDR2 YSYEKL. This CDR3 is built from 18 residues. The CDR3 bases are TGCGCCAGCAGCCAAGTTGCCCTGGGACTAGCGGTTTCCTACGAGCAGTACTTC. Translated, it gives CASSQVALGLAVSYEQYF.

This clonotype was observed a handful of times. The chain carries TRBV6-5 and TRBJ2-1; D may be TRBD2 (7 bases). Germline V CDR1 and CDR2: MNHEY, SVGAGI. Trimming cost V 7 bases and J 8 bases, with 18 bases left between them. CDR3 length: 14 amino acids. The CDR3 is CASISRGAGDEQFF. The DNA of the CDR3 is TGTGCCAGCATATCACGGGGGGCCGGCGATGAGCAGTTCTTC.

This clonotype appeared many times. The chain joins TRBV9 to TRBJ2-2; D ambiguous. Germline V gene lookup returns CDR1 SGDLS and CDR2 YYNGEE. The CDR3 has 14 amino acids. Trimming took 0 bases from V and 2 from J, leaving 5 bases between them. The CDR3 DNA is TGTGCCAGCAGCGTAGAGCTTAACACCGGGGAGCTGTTTTTT. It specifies CASSVELNTGELFF.

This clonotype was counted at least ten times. CDR3 coding DNA: TGTGCCAGCAGTTACTTTCGGGGGACTGAAGCTTTCTTT. It codes for CASSYFRGTEAFF. The rearrangement links TRBV6-5 to TRBJ1-1; D possibly corresponds to TRBD1 (5 bases). The ends were cut back, 1 base at V and 5 bases at J, with 8 bases in the middle. This CDR3 spans 13 amino acids. The germline gives CDR1 MNHEY, CDR2 SVGAGI.

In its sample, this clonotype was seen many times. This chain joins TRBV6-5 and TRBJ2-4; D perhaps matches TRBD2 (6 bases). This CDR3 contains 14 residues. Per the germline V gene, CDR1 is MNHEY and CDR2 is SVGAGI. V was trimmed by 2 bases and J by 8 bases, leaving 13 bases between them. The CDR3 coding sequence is TGTGCCAGCAGTTACGCCGAAGGAGGGGACATTCAGTACTTC. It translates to CASSYAEGGDIQYF.

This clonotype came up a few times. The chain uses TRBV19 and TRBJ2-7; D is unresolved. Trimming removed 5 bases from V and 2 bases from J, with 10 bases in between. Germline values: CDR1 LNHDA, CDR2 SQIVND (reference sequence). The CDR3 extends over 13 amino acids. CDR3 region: CASSPLGAYEQYF. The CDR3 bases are TGTGCCAGTAGTCCTCTTGGGGCCTACGAGCAGTACTTC.

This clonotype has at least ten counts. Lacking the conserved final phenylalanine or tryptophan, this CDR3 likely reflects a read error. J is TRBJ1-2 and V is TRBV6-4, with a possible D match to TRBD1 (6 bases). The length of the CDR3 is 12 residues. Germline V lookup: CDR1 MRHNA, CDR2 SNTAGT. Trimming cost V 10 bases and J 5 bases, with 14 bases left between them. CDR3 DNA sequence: TGTGCCACCAGAACTGGGACATATGGCTACACCTTG. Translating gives CATRTGTYGYTL.

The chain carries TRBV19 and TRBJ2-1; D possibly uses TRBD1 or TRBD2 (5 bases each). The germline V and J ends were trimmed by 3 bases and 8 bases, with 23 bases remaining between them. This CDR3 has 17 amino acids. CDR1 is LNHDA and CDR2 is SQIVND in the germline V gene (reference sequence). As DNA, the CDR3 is TGTGCCAGTAGTATCGTTATGGGGGATATTGCCGTAGATGAGCAGTTCTTC. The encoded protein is CASSIVMGDIAVDEQFF. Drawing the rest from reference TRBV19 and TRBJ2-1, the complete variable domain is DGGITQSPKYLFRKEGQNVTLSCEQNLNHDAMYWYRQDPGQGLRLIYYSQIVNDFQKGDIAEGYSVSREKKESFPLTVTSAQKNPTAFYLCASSIVMGDIAVDEQFFGPGTRLTVL.

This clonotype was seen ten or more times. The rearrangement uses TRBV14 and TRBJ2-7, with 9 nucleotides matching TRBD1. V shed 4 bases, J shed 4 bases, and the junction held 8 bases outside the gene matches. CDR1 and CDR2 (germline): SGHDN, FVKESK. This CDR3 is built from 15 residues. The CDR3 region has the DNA TGTGCCAGCAGCCCGGGACAGGGAGCCGCGTACGAGCAGTACTTC. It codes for CASSPGQGAAYEQYF.

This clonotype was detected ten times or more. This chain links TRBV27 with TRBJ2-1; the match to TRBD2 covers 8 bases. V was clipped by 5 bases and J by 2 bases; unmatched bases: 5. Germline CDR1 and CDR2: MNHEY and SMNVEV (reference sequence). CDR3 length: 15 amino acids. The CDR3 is CASSDQAGAYNEQFF. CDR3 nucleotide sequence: TGTGCCAGCAGTGACCAAGCGGGGGCCTACAATGAGCAGTTCTTC.

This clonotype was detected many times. Here the CDR3 reads CAIRGGLGTDTQYF. Here the CDR3 DNA reads TGTGCCATCAGGGGCGGCCTGGGCACAGATACGCAGTATTTT. The chain links TRBV10-3 to TRBJ2-3, with D unclear. Germline-derived CDR1 and CDR2 are ENHRY and SYGVKD. With 6 bases removed from V and 1 base from J, the gap between germline ends came to 11 bases. The CDR3 is 14 residues long.

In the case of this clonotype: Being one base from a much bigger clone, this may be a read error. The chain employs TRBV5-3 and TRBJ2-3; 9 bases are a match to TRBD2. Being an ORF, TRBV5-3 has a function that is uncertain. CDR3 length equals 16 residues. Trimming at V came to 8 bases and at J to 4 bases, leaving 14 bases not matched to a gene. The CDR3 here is CASNSSGGRRADTQYF. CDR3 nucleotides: TGTGCCAGCAACTCAAGCGGGGGGCGGCGCGCAGATACGCAGTATTTT.

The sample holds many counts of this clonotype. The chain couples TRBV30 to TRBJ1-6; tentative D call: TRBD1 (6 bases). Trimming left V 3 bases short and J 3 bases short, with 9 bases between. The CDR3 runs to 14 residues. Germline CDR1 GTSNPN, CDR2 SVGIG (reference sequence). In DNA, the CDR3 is TGTGCCTGGAGCCAAGGGGGCTATAATTCACCCCTCCACTTT. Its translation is CAWSQGGYNSPLHF.

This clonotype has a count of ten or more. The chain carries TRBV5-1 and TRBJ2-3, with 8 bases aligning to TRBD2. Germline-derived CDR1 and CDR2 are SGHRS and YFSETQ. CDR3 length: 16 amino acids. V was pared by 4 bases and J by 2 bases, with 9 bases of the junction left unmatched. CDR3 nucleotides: TGCGCCAGCAGCACCCGAGCGGGGGTCACCACAGATACGCAGTATTTT. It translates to CASSTRAGVTTDTQYF.